This T cell receptor (beta chain) derives from a study of molecular identifiers for immune sequencing clone quantification. About the research overall: Replicates split RNA from 20,000 or 100,000 naive CD8 cells five ways, and the researchers sequenced four portions.

CD8+CD4-CCR7+CD45RA+ cells were sorted as naive CD8 T cells. This clonotype was picked up one time. With a much larger clone just one base away, this may be a read error. The CDR3 is 20 residues long. V lost 3 bases and J lost 0, with 26 bases in between. Germline assignment: CDR1 GTSNPN and CDR2 SVGIG (reference sequence). Previously described methods and listed TCR primers produced bulk TCR libraries. TCRdb passed the PCR reads through MiXCR, listing each CDR3 protein once. Of 80,000 to 95,000 distinct CDR3 sequences listed, 15% to 20% are singletons. Sample: naive CD8+ T cells from blood, with Jurkat cell RNA spiked in. Indicated subset: FACS-sorted CD8+CD4-CCR7+CD45RA+ naive T cells. The TCR sequence derives from a human donor in good health. Some libraries in this study had Jurkat cell RNA spiked in. This rearrangement joins TRBV30 to TRBJ1-4; tentative D call: TRBD1 (5 bases). CDR3 nucleotides: TGTGCCTGGAGGAACCCGCAGGGAATCTATGAACGTCCAACTAATGAAAAACTGTTTTTT. Protein: CAWRNPQGIYERPTNEKLFF.